The rows below give T cell receptor beta chains drawn from one sample of a study of Ad26.COV2.S vaccination and SARS-CoV-2 variants. Assay used: immunoSEQ multiplex PCR; TCRdb lists only in-frame clones, some missing. The sample lists 330,000 or so clones, 90% occurring once. Sequencing used peripheral blood, obtained in a trial of Ad26.COV2.S vaccine versus placebo. These receptors all stem from a person aged 18-60 years who received the Ad26.COV2.S COVID-19 vaccine or a placebo. The CDR3 runs from the conserved cysteine through the conserved F or W. D genes are given only for firm matches. Not all rows give a size; the values are once, few, many and, for expanded clones, a class.

d_call j_call v_call clone_size cdr3_nt cdr3_aa
- TRBJ1-1 TRBV6-5 - TGTGCCAGCAGTTACGGGGCTTTGGGCACTGAAGCTTTCTTT CASSYGALGTEAFF
- TRBJ1-5 TRBV27 - TGTGCCAGCAGTCTCGACGTGATTCAGCCCCAGCATTTT CASSLDVIQPQHF
- TRBJ1-2 TRBV19 once TGTGCCAGTAGTACGACAGCGGTAAATGGCTACACCTTC CASSTTAVNGYTF
- TRBJ2-3 TRBV10-3 - TGTGCCACCAGAGCGTCGACAGATACGCAGTATTTT CATRASTDTQYF
- TRBJ2-3 TRBV12-3/TRBV12-4 - TGTGCCAGCAGTTTTCTTGCAGATACGCAGTATTTT CASSFLADTQYF
TRBD2 TRBJ2-3 TRBV11-2 - TGTGCCAGCAGCCGGACCGGGAGGTACGGAGATACGCAGTATTTT CASSRTGRYGDTQYF
- TRBJ2-3 TRBV7-2 few TGTGCCAGCAGCTCTTTCAGGGGACTGCTGTTAACAGATACGCAGTATTTT CASSSFRGLLLTDTQYF
- TRBJ2-3 TRBV15 - TGTGCCACCAGCAGAGATGGCGGGATAACAGATACGCAGTATTTT CATSRDGGITDTQYF
- TRBJ1-2 TRBV3-1/TRBV3-2 - TGTGCCAGCAGCCAACTTAGTGGCTACACCTTC CASSQLSGYTF
- TRBJ1-3 TRBV6-5 - TGTGCCAGCAGTTACGATCCGGGCTCTGGAAACACCATATATTTT CASSYDPGSGNTIYF
TRBD1 TRBJ1-1 TRBV7-2 once TGTGCCAGCAGCCCCCTGACAGGGGGAATCACTGAAGCTTTCTTT CASSPLTGGITEAFF
- TRBJ1-5 TRBV18 - TGTGCCAGCTCACCGGCAGGGGATCAGCCCCAGCATTTT CASSPAGDQPQHF
TRBD1 TRBJ1-3 TRBV6-5 - TGTGCCAGCAGTTCCGTGGACAGGGCTGGAAACACCATATATTTT CASSSVDRAGNTIYF
- TRBJ1-2 TRBV27 - TGTGCCAGCAGTTTAGCCGGGACACTATATGGCTACACCTTC CASSLAGTLYGYTF
TRBD1 TRBJ2-5 TRBV7-6 - TGTGCCAGCAGCACGACAGGGCACCAAGAGACCCAGTACTTC CASSTTGHQETQYF
TRBD2 TRBJ2-1 TRBV9 - TGTGCCAGCAGCGTGTCTGCGGGAGTCTACAATGAGCAGTTCTTC CASSVSAGVYNEQFF
TRBD2 TRBJ2-1 TRBV6-5 - TGTGCCAGCAGTACCCTGACTAGCGGGGGGGCCCAGTTCTTC CASSTLTSGGAQFF
- TRBJ1-2 TRBV7-8 - TGTGCCAGCAGCCCAACGCGGGGGATTTATGGCTACACCTTC CASSPTRGIYGYTF
TRBD1 TRBJ1-2 TRBV4-1 - TGCGCCAGCAGCCAATCCATGGGAGGGACAGGGAGTTTCGCCTATGGCTACACCTTC CASSQSMGGTGSFAYGYTF
TRBD2 TRBJ2-3 TRBV19 - TGTGCCAGTAACCCCGCGGGAGAACATCGAGATACGCAGTATTTT CASNPAGEHRDTQYF
- TRBJ2-6 TRBV4-1 - TGCGCCAGCAGCCCGGGGAACTCTGGGGCCAACGTCCTGACTTTC CASSPGNSGANVLTF
- TRBJ1-1 TRBV19 once TGTGCCAGTAGGAAGTTCGGGACAACCAACACTGAAGCTTTCTTT CASRKFGTTNTEAFF
- TRBJ2-5 TRBV28 - TGTGCCAGCAGTTTGCCAGGGGTCTTAATAGAGACCCAGTACTTC CASSLPGVLIETQYF
- TRBJ1-6 TRBV2 - TGTGCCAGCAGTGAACGTTGGAATTCACCCCTCCACTTT CASSERWNSPLHF
TRBD1 TRBJ2-3 TRBV9 - TGTGCCAGCAGCGCCCAGACAGGGGTCGTGACAGATACGCAGTATTTT CASSAQTGVVTDTQYF
- TRBJ1-5 TRBV27 - TGTGCCAGCAGTAATTCACAGGGTTGGGGACAGCCCCAGCATTTT CASSNSQGWGQPQHF
- TRBJ1-1 TRBV5-1 - TGCGCCAGCAGCCCTGGACGGCTCATGAACACTGAAGCTTTCTTT CASSPGRLMNTEAFF